This T cell receptor beta chain was sequenced for a study of Ad26.COV2.S vaccination and SARS-CoV-2 variants. Study details: The trial was COV1001 and the donor's arm was Ad26.COV2.S.

Measured with immunoSEQ multiplex PCR; TCRdb has only the in-frame clones, and not every one. In the table there are 430,000 or so clones, 89% of which are singletons. Study outcomes and limitations: Analyses that measured TCR breadth and depth may have underestimated total T cell responses.

Germline V CDR1 and CDR2: LNHDA, SQIVND (reference sequence). V was clipped by 3 bases and J by 4 bases, with 9 bases between them. This CDR3 comprises 13 residues. Regarding treatment: roughly 20 received Ad26.COV2.S at low or high dose, single or two shots; roughly five received placebo; per-sample allocation not given. It was on day 63 after the first vaccine or placebo injection that samples were taken. Expression of Wuhan-strain SARS-CoV-2 spike came from the Ad26 vector that formed the vaccine. On this clone: Its specificity is unknown.

The genes are TRBV19 and TRBJ2-5; the D call may be TRBD1 or TRBD2 (6 bases each). The sample here was peripheral blood, taken in a trial of Ad26.COV2.S vaccine versus placebo. The TCR was taken from a person aged 18-60 years who received the Ad26.COV2.S COVID-19 vaccine or a placebo. The CDR3 protein is CASSIGGSETQYF. In nucleotides, the CDR3 is TGTGCCAGTAGTATCGGGGGCTCAGAGACCCAGTACTTC.